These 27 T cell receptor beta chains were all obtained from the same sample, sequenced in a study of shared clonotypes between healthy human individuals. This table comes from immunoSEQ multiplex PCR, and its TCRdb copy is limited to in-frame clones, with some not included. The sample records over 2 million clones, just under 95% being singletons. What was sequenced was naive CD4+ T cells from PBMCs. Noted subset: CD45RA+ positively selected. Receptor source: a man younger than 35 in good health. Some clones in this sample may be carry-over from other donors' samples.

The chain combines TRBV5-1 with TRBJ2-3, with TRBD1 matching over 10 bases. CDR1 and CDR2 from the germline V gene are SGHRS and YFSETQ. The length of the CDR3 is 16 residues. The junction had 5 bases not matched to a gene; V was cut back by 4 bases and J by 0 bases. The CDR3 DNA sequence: TGCGCCAGCAGCCCGGTGGGACAGGGGAGCACAGATACGCAGTATTTT. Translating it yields CASSPVGQGSTDTQYF.

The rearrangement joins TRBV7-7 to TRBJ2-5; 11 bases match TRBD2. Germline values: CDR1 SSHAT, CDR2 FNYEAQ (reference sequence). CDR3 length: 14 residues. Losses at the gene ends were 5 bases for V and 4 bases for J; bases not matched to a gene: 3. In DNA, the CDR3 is TGTGCCAGCAGCCTAACTAGCGGGAGAGAGACCCAGTACTTC. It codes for CASSLTSGRETQYF. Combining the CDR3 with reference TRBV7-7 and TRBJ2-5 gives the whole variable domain GAGVSQSPRYKVTKRGQDVTLRCDPISSHATLYWYQQALGQGPEFLTYFNYEAQPDKSGLPSDRFSAERPEGSISTLTIQRTEQRDSAMYRCASSLTSGRETQYFGPGTRLLVL.

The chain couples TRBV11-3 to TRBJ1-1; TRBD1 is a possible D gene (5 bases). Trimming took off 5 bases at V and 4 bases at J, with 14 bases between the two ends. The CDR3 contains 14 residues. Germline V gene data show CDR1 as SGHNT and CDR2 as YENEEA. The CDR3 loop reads CASSVDGGGTEAFF. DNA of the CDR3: TGTGCCAGCAGCGTGGACGGTGGGGGCACTGAAGCTTTCTTT. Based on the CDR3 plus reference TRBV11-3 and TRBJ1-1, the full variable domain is EAGVVQSPRYKIIEKKQPVAFWCNPISGHNTLYWYLQNLGQGPELLIRYENEEAVDDSQLPKDRFSAERLKGVDSTLKIQPAELGDSAVYLCASSVDGGGTEAFFGQGTRLTVV.

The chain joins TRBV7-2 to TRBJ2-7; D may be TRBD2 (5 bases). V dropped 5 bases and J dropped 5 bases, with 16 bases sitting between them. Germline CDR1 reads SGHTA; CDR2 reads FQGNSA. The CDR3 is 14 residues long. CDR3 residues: CASSLRHPGDEQYF. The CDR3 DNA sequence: TGTGCCAGCAGCCTCAGACACCCCGGGGACGAGCAGTACTTC.

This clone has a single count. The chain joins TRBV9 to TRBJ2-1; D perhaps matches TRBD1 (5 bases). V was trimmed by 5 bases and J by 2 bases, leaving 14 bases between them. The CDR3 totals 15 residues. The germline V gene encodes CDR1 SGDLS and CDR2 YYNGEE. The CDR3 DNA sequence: TGTGCCAGCAGTCTTGACAGTAGCCCCTACAATGAGCAGTTCTTC. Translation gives CASSLDSSPYNEQFF.

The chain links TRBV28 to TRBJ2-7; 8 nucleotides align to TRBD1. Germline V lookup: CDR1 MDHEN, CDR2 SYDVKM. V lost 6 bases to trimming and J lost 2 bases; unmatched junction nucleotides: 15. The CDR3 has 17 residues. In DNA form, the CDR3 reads TGTGCCAGCAGGATATCCCCAGGGGGCGCCTCGGCCTACGAGCAGTACTTC. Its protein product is CASRISPGGASAYEQYF.

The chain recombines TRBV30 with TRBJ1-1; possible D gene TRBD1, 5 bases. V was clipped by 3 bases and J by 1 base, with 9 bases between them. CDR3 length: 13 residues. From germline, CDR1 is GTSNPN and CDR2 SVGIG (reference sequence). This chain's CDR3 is CAWRWGQNTEAFF. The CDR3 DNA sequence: TGTGCCTGGAGATGGGGCCAGAACACTGAAGCTTTCTTT.

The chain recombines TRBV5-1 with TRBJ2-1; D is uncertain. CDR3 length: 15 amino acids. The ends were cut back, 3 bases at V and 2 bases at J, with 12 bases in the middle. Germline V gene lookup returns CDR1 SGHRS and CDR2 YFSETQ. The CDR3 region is CASSSVLGTYNEQFF. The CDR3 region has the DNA TGCGCCAGCAGCTCCGTTCTAGGGACCTACAATGAGCAGTTCTTC. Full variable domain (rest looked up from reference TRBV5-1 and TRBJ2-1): KAGVTQTPRYLIKTRGQQVTLSCSPISGHRSVSWYQQTPGQGLQFLFEYFSETQRNKGNFPGRFSGRQFSNSRSEMNVSTLELGDSALYLCASSSVLGTYNEQFFGPGTRLTVL.

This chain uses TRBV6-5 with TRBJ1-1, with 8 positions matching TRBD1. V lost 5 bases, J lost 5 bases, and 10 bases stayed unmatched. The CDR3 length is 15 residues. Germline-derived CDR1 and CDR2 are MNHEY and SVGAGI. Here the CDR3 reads CASSRGQGGYTEAFF. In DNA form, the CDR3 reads TGTGCCAGCAGTAGAGGACAGGGTGGATATACTGAAGCTTTCTTT.

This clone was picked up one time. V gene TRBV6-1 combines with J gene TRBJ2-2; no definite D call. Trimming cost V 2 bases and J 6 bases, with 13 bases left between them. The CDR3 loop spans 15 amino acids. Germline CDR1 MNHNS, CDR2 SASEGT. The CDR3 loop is CASSELARNPGELFF. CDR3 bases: TGTGCCAGCAGTGAACTCGCCAGGAATCCCGGGGAGCTGTTTTTT.

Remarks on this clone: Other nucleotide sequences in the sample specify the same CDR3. DNA for the CDR3: TGTGCCTGGAGCCGGACTAGCGGCAAAGAGACCCAGTACTTC. Protein: CAWSRTSGKETQYF. The chain links TRBV30 to TRBJ2-5; 10 bases are shared with TRBD2. Losses at the gene ends were 3 bases for V and 3 bases for J; bases not matched to a gene: 4. Germline V gene data show CDR1 as GTSNPN and CDR2 as SVGIG (reference sequence). The CDR3 runs to 14 residues.

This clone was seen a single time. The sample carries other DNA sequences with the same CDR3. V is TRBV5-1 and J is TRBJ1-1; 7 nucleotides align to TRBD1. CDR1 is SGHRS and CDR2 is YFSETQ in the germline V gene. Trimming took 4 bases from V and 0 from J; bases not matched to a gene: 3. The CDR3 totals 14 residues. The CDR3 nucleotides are TGCGCCAGCAGCCGGGACAGCCTGAACACTGAAGCTTTCTTT. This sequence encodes CASSRDSLNTEAFF.

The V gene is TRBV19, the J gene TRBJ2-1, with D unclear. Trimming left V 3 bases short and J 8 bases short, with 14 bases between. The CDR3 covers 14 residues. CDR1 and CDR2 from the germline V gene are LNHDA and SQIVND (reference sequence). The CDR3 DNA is TGTGCCAGTAGTATTTCCAGGCTACGGGATGAGCAGTTCTTC. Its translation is CASSISRLRDEQFF.

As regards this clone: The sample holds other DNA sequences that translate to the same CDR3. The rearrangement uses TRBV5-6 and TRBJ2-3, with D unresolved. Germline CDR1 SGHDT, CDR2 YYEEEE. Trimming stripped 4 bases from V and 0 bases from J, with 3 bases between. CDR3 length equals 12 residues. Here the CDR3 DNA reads TGTGCCAGCAGCCCCAGCACAGATACGCAGTATTTT. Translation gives CASSPSTDTQYF.

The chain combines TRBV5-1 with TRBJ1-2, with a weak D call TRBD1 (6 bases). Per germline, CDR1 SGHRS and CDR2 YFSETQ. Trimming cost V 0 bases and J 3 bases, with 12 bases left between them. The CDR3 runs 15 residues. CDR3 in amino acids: CASSLDARGHYGYTF. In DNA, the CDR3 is TGCGCCAGCAGCTTGGACGCCAGGGGACACTATGGCTACACCTTC.

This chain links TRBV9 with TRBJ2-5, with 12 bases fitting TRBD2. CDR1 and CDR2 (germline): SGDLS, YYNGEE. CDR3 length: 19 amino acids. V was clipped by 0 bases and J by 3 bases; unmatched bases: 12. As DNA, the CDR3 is TGTGCCAGCAGCGTAGAGTCCAGTGGGACTAGCGGGCGGAAAGAGACCCAGTACTTC. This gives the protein CASSVESSGTSGRKETQYF. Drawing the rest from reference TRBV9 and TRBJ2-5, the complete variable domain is DSGVTQTPKHLITATGQRVTLRCSPRSGDLSVYWYQQSLDQGLQFLIQYYNGEERAKGNILERFSAQQFPDLHSELNLSSLELGDSALYFCASSVESSGTSGRKETQYFGPGTRLLVL.

In nucleotides, the CDR3 is TGTGCCAGCAGTGAATCGTGGGTGGGGGGAGCCAAAAACATTCAGTACTTC. Translation: CASSESWVGGAKNIQYF. The chain recombines TRBV2 with TRBJ2-4; a weak D match, TRBD2 (6 bases). V was pared by 2 bases and J by 0 bases, with 14 bases between. Looked up from germline, CDR1 is SNHLY and CDR2 is FYNNEI. The CDR3 runs to 17 residues.

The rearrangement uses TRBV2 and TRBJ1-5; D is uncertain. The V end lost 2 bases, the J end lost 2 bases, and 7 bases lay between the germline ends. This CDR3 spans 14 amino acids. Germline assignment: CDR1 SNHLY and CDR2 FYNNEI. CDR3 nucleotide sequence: TGTGCCAGCAGTGAATCTTTGGGCAATCAGCCCCAGCATTTT. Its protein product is CASSESLGNQPQHF. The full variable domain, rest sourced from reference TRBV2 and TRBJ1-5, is EPEVTQTPSHQVTQMGQEVILRCVPISNHLYFYWYRQILGQKVEFLVSFYNNEISEKSEIFDDQFSVERPDGSNFTLKIRSTKLEDSAMYFCASSESLGNQPQHFGDGTRLSIL.

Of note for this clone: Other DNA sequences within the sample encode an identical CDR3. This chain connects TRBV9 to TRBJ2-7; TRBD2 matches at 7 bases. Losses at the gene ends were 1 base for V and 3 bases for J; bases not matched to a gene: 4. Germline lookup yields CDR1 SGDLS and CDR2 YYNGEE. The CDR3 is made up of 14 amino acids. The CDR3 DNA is TGTGCCAGCAGCGTACTAGCGGCTAGCTACGAGCAGTACTTC. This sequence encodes CASSVLAASYEQYF.

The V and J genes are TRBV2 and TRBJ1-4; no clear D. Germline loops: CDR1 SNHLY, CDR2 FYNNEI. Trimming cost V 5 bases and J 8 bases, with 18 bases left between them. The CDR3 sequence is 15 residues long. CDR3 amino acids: CASSFSQALREKLFF. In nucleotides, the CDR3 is TGTGCCAGCAGTTTCTCTCAGGCCCTCCGGGAAAAACTGTTTTTT.

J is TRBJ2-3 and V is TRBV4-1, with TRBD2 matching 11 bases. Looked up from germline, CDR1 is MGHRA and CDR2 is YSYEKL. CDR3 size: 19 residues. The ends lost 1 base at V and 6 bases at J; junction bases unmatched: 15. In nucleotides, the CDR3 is TGCGCCAGCAGCCAAGGGGGAGTAGCGGGAGGGCCTGAACGGGATACGCAGTATTTT. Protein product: CASSQGGVAGGPERDTQYF.

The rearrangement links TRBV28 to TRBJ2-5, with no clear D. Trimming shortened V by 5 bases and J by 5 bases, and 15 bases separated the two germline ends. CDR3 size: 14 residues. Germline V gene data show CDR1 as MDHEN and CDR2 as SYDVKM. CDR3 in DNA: TGTGCCAGCAGTCTGGGTATAGGTCGGGAGACCCAGTACTTC. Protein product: CASSLGIGRETQYF. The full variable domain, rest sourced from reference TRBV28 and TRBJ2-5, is DVKVTQSSRYLVKRTGEKVFLECVQDMDHENMFWYRQDPGLGLRLIYFSYDVKMKEKGDIPEGYSVSREKKERFSLILESASTNQTSMYLCASSLGIGRETQYFGPGTRLLVL.

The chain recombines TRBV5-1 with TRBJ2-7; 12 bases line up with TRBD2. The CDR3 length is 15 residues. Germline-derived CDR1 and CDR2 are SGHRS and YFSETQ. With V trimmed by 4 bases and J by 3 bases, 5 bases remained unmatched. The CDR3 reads CASSVTSGSVYEQYF. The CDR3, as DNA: TGCGCCAGCAGCGTGACTAGCGGGAGTGTCTACGAGCAGTACTTC.

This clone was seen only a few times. Here the CDR3 DNA reads TGTGCCAGCTCCCGGTGGGACACTTCGAACACTGAAGCTTTCTTT. Translating it yields CASSRWDTSNTEAFF. V is TRBV27 and J is TRBJ1-1; D perhaps matches TRBD1 (6 bases). V was cut by 8 bases and J by 1 base, with 17 bases left in between. Germline V CDR1 and CDR2: MNHEY, SMNVEV (reference sequence). CDR3 length equals 15 residues.

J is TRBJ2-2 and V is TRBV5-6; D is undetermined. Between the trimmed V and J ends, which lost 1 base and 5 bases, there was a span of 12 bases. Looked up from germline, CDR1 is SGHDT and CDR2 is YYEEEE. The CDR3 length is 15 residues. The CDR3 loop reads CASSLSWWRTGELFF. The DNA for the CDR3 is TGTGCCAGCAGCTTGAGTTGGTGGCGGACCGGGGAGCTGTTTTTT.

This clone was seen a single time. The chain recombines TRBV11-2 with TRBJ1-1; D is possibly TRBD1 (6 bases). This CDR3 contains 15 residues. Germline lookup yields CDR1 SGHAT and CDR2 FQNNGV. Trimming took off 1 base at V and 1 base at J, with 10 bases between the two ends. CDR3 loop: CASSLAGGQNTEAFF. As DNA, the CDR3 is TGTGCCAGCAGCTTAGCCGGGGGGCAGAACACTGAAGCTTTCTTT.

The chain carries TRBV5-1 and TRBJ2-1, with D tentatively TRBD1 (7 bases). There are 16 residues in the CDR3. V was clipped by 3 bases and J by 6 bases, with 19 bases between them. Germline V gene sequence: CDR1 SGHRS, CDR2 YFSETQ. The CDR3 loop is CASSWTSGTAGNEQFF. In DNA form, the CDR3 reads TGCGCCAGCAGCTGGACATCCGGGACAGCGGGCAATGAGCAGTTCTTC.